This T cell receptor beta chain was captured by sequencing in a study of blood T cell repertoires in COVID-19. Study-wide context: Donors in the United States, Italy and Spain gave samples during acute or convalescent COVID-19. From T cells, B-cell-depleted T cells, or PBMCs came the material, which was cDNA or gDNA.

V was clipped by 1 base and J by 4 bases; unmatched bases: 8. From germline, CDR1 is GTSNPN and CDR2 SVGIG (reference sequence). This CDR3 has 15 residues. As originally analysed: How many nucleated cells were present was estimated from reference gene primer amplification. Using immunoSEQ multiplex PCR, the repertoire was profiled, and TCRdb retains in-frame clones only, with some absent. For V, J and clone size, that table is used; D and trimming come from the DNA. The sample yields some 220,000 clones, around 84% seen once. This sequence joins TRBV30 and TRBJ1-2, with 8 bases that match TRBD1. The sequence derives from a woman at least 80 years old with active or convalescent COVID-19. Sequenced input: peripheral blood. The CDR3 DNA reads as TGTGCCTGGAGTGAATGGGCAGGGGGCGGCTATGGCTACACCTTC. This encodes CAWSEWAGGGYGYTF.